This entry lists 27 T cell receptor beta chains sequenced from one sample in a study of blood T cell repertoires in COVID-19. The method was immunoSEQ multiplex PCR; TCRdb's version includes in-frame clones alone and lacks a portion of them. The sample has about 170,000 clones; approximately 91% are singletons. Material for sequencing was peripheral blood. The source is a man aged 18 to 30 with COVID-19, enrolled during active disease.

CDR3 coding DNA: TGTGCCAGCAGCCGAGCGGCTGACTATGGCTACACCTTC. It yields the protein CASSRAADYGYTF. The gene calls are TRBV3-1 (or the pseudogene TRBV3-2) and TRBJ1-2; D is uncertain. Germline loops: CDR1 LGHDT, CDR2 YNNKEL (reference sequence). This CDR3 spans 13 amino acids. Trimming cost V 4 bases and J 3 bases, with 9 bases left between them.

The rearrangement uses TRBV19 and TRBJ2-5, with a weak D call TRBD1 (6 bases). The germline V gene encodes CDR1 LNHDA and CDR2 SQIVND (reference sequence). The V end lost 5 bases, the J end lost 1 base, and 20 bases lay between the germline ends. The CDR3 spans 17 residues. The CDR3 nucleotides read TGTGCCAGTAGTTTACAACCCAACAGGGTTGGCCAAGAGACCCAGTACTTC. Amino acids: CASSLQPNRVGQETQYF.

Notes on this clone: Sequence at one end of the junction differs from germline and may be a read error. CDR3 residues: CASSLGEGTEAFF. CDR3 nucleotide sequence: TGTGCCAGCAGCTTAGGGGAGGGCACTGAAGCTTTCTTT. The J gene is TRBJ1-1, the V gene TRBV12-3 or TRBV12-4; a possible D gene is TRBD1 (5 bases). The length of the CDR3 is 13 residues.

This clone occurred once. Other DNA sequences within the sample encode an identical CDR3. CDR3 DNA sequence: TGTGCCAGCTCACCACCGACAGGGTCCTACGAGCAGTACTTC. Translating it yields CASSPPTGSYEQYF. The J gene is TRBJ2-7, the V gene TRBV18; TRBD1 matches at 7 bases. V lost 0 bases, J lost 1 base, and 0 bases stayed unmatched. The germline CDR1 and CDR2 sequences are KGHSH and LQKENI. The CDR3 totals 14 residues.

The rearrangement links TRBV12-5 to TRBJ2-1, with 9 bases aligning to TRBD1. J was trimmed by 3 bases and V by 6 bases; bases with no gene match: 12. CDR3 size: 17 residues. Germline lookup yields CDR1 LGHNT and CDR2 FRNRAP. The CDR3 spells CASGFAGTGTFYNEQFF. The CDR3 nucleotides are TGTGCTAGTGGGTTTGCCGGGACAGGGACCTTCTACAATGAGCAGTTCTTC.

The chain couples TRBV6-5 to TRBJ1-5; 7 bases align to TRBD1. The CDR3 length is 15 residues. J was trimmed by 6 bases and V by 6 bases; bases with no gene match: 11. Germline V CDR1 and CDR2: MNHEY, SVGAGI. The CDR3 protein is CASSPDRDITQPQHF. For the CDR3, the DNA is TGTGCCAGCAGCCCCGACAGGGATATTACTCAGCCCCAGCATTTT.

This rearrangement joins TRBV6-6 to TRBJ2-7; 10 nucleotides match TRBD2. V trimming: 6 bases; J trimming: 4 bases; junction bases outside the gene matches: 9. This CDR3 region has 15 residues. CDR1 is MNHNY and CDR2 is SVGAGI in the germline V gene (reference sequence). The chain's CDR3 is CASRSRGTSVYEQYF. Written as DNA, the CDR3 is TGTGCCAGCAGATCTAGGGGGACTAGCGTTTACGAGCAGTACTTC.

The rearrangement joins TRBV7-9 to TRBJ1-5; the match to TRBD1 covers 10 bases. V shed 4 bases and J 2 bases; nucleotides not matched to a gene: 2. The germline CDR1 and CDR2 sequences are SEHNR and FQNEAQ (reference sequence). The CDR3 consists of 15 residues. DNA of the CDR3: TGTGCCAGCAGCTACGGACAGGGGGGCAATCAGCCCCAGCATTTT. This codes for CASSYGQGGNQPQHF.

This clone appeared once. The V gene is TRBV7-9, the J gene TRBJ1-4; D remains unclear. CDR1 and CDR2 from the germline V gene are SEHNR and FQNEAQ (reference sequence). The V gene lost 2 bases and the J gene lost 7 bases, with 11 bases spanning the gap. The CDR3 extends over 14 amino acids. DNA for the CDR3: TGTGCCAGCAGCTTAATCCCGCCGGGTGAAAAACTGTTTTTT. Its protein product is CASSLIPPGEKLFF.

This clone was recorded a few times. This chain connects TRBV7-9 to TRBJ1-2, with 8 bases identical to TRBD1. Trimming removed 5 bases from V and 6 bases from J; junction bases left unmatched: 14. Germline values: CDR1 SEHNR, CDR2 FQNEAQ (reference sequence). The CDR3 extends over 16 amino acids. DNA of the CDR3: TGTGCCAGCAGCATGTCTCGGACAGGGAGAGGGGATGGCTACACCTTC. Translating it yields CASSMSRTGRGDGYTF.

The chain uses TRBV7-2 and TRBJ2-1, with 8 bases identical to TRBD2. Germline CDR1 and CDR2: SGHTA and FQGNSA. The CDR3 has 15 residues. V shed 3 bases, J shed 6 bases, and the junction held 7 bases outside the gene matches. CDR3 nucleotides: TGTGCCAGCAGCTTTACGGGAGGGCCAGTCAATGAGCAGTTCTTC. This codes for CASSFTGGPVNEQFF. Combining the CDR3 with reference TRBV7-2 and TRBJ2-1 gives the whole variable domain GAGVSQSPSNKVTEKGKDVELRCDPISGHTALYWYRQSLGQGLEFLIYFQGNSAPDKSGLPSDRFSAERTGGSVSTLTIQRTQQEDSAVYLCASSFTGGPVNEQFFGPGTRLTVL.

The gene calls are TRBV4-2 and TRBJ2-1; 7 bases are a match to TRBD2. Germline V lookup: CDR1 LGHNA, CDR2 YNFKEQ. The CDR3 length is 15 residues. V lost 5 bases and J lost 2; bases outside the gene matches: 6. The CDR3 reads CASSASGMAYNEQFF. The DNA for the CDR3 is TGTGCCAGCAGCGCAAGCGGGATGGCCTACAATGAGCAGTTCTTC.

The V gene is TRBV6-5, the J gene TRBJ1-2, with D possibly TRBD1 on 6 matching bases. V dropped 6 bases and J dropped 7 bases, with 15 bases sitting between them. Germline V CDR1 and CDR2: MNHEY, SVGAGI. This CDR3 spans 13 amino acids. The CDR3 loop reads CASSQDTGFGYTF. The CDR3, as DNA: TGTGCCAGCAGCCAGGACACAGGGTTTGGCTACACCTTC.

The rearrangement links TRBV19 to TRBJ2-3, with 7 bases that match TRBD1. Per germline, CDR1 LNHDA and CDR2 SQIVND (reference sequence). V lost 2 bases and J lost 4; bases outside the gene matches: 6. This CDR3 region has 15 residues. CDR3 in amino acids: CASSITGVSPDTQYF. CDR3 sequence (DNA): TGTGCCAGTAGTATAACAGGGGTCTCGCCAGATACGCAGTATTTT.

The rearrangement links TRBV19 to TRBJ2-1; 7 bases align to TRBD1. This CDR3 is 12 amino acids long. CDR1 and CDR2 from the germline V gene are LNHDA and SQIVND (reference sequence). The J segment lost 12 bases and the V segment lost 5 bases, leaving 7 bases of the junction unmatched. The chain's CDR3 is CASSFPRQGQFF. For the CDR3, the DNA is TGTGCCAGTAGTTTCCCCCGACAGGGGCAGTTCTTC.

The chain combines TRBV6-2 or TRBV6-3 with TRBJ2-7; 10 bases line up with TRBD2. V was clipped by 0 bases and J by 9 bases; unmatched bases: 23. This CDR3 has 20 residues. The V gene's germline CDR1 is MNHEY and CDR2 SVGEGT. The CDR3 bases are TGTGCCAGCAGTTACTCATTTTTGCCTAGCGGGAGACCACTACCTACGAGGCAGTACTTC. Translating it yields CASSYSFLPSGRPLPTRQYF.

The gene calls are TRBV6-5 and TRBJ1-1, with 9 bases fitting TRBD1. J gave up 5 bases and V 4 bases, and 8 bases lay outside the gene matches. Germline loops: CDR1 MNHEY, CDR2 SVGAGI. The CDR3 runs 15 residues. CDR3 amino acids: CASSSQTGGETEAFF. In nucleotides, the CDR3 is TGTGCCAGCAGTTCACAGACAGGGGGGGAAACTGAAGCTTTCTTT.

This chain connects TRBV9 to TRBJ2-1; 8 bases agree with TRBD1. The V segment lost 4 bases and the J segment 0 bases; nucleotides outside the gene matches: 3. The CDR3 covers 15 residues. Germline CDR1 and CDR2: SGDLS and YYNGEE. The CDR3 spells CASSRTGPSYNEQFF. The CDR3 nucleotides read TGTGCCAGCAGCCGGACAGGGCCCTCCTACAATGAGCAGTTCTTC.

Points on this clone: Without the conserved terminal phenylalanine or tryptophan, this CDR3 likely stems from a read error. The DNA is omitted, as the CDR3 cannot be located on it reliably, and the CDR3 follows TCRdb's listing. The chain is built from TRBV29-1 and TRBJ2-7; TRBD1 is the table's D call, not checked against the DNA. CDR1 SQVTM and CDR2 ANQGSEA come from the germline V gene. Including both end residues, the CDR3 is 9 amino acids long. The CDR3: CSVTGDGLR.

This sequence joins TRBV6-5 and TRBJ2-7; 7 positions agree with TRBD1. V trimming: 4 bases; J trimming: 4 bases; junction bases outside the gene matches: 7. The germline gives CDR1 MNHEY, CDR2 SVGAGI. This CDR3 comprises 14 residues. CDR3 sequence reads: CASSSDRVEYEQYF. The CDR3 DNA sequence: TGTGCCAGCAGTTCCGACAGGGTAGAATACGAGCAGTACTTC.

This clone was seen once. The chain has TRBV18 and TRBJ2-7; a weak D match, TRBD2 (7 bases). V was clipped by 1 base and J by 2 bases, with 15 bases between them. The germline V gene encodes CDR1 KGHSH and CDR2 LQKENI. This CDR3 spans 16 amino acids. CDR3 coding DNA: TGTGCCAGCTCACCACGGGGGCTAGCGGCCGCCTACGAGCAGTACTTC. Translation gives CASSPRGLAAAYEQYF.

This sequence joins TRBV5-1 and TRBJ2-1; 10 bases fit TRBD1. Germline-derived CDR1 and CDR2 are SGHRS and YFSETQ. This CDR3 has 14 residues. Trimming took 5 bases from V and 5 from J; bases not matched to a gene: 4. The CDR3 DNA reads as TGCGCCAGCAGGACCGGGACAGGGGACAATGAGCAGTTCTTC. Amino acid sequence: CASRTGTGDNEQFF.

This clone was counted only a few times. The chain uses TRBV6-5 and TRBJ1-1; D is possibly TRBD1 (5 bases). Germline loops: CDR1 MNHEY, CDR2 SVGAGI. Trimming left V 7 bases short and J 5 bases short, with 17 bases between. This CDR3 contains 14 residues. The DNA of the CDR3 is TGTGCCAGCAACCAGGGAGGGTTGATTACTGAAGCTTTCTTT. Its translation is CASNQGGLITEAFF.

The chain has TRBV7-2 and TRBJ2-7; 10 bases are shared with TRBD2. The CDR3 spans 15 residues. With V trimmed by 6 bases and J by 2 bases, 7 bases remained unmatched. Germline loops: CDR1 SGHTA, CDR2 FQGNSA. The CDR3 sequence: CASRLRTSGTYEQYF. Here the CDR3 DNA reads TGTGCCAGCAGACTCCGGACTAGCGGCACCTACGAGCAGTACTTC.

The CDR3 reads CAISETPPGTGNNEQFF. CDR3 DNA sequence: TGTGCCATCAGTGAGACCCCACCCGGGACAGGGAACAATGAGCAGTTCTTC. The rearrangement joins TRBV10-3 to TRBJ2-1, with 9 bases matching TRBD1. The CDR3 is 17 amino acids. Germline V gives CDR1 ENHRY, CDR2 SYGVKD. With V trimmed by 2 bases and J by 5 bases, 10 bases remained unmatched.

This sequence joins TRBV30 and TRBJ1-2; the D gene is possibly TRBD1 (5 bases). CDR1 is GTSNPN, CDR2 SVGIG, per germline (reference sequence). The CDR3 consists of 13 residues. V lost 3 bases and J lost 7, with 15 bases in between. DNA for the CDR3: TGTGCCTGGAGCCTAGCTGGGGGGTTTGGCTACACCTTC. This translates into CAWSLAGGFGYTF.

This clone was found once. The chain employs TRBV3-1 (or the pseudogene TRBV3-2) and TRBJ2-3, with 10 bases matching TRBD2. In germline, CDR1 is LGHDT, CDR2 YNNKEL (reference sequence). The CDR3 sequence is 15 residues long. V trimming: 6 bases; J trimming: 9 bases; junction bases outside the gene matches: 12. The CDR3 nucleotides read TGTGCCAGCAGTCCATGGACTAGCGGAGGGGGAACGCAGTATTTT. Translating it yields CASSPWTSGGGTQYF.